This TCR beta chain came from a study of blood T cell repertoires in COVID-19. On the study more broadly: Collection of acute and convalescent COVID-19 samples took place in the United States, Italy and Spain. T cells, B-cell-depleted T cells, or PBMCs provided the cDNA or gDNA that served as material.

In the source study's methods: Using reference gene primer amplification, nucleated cell counts were estimated. Profiled with immunoSEQ multiplex PCR; TCRdb holds only in-frame clones, not every one. For V, J and clone size, that table is used; D and trimming come from the DNA. This sample has over 100,000 clones, with 75% to 95% found just once. J lost 7 bases, V lost 5 bases, and 4 bases had no gene match. Germline lookup yields CDR1 ENHRY and CDR2 SYGVKD. This CDR3 contains 12 residues. The chain joins TRBV10-3 to TRBJ1-1; 7 bases line up with TRBD1. This clonotype originated in a human donor in a cohort sampled during active COVID-19. Sequencing was performed on peripheral blood. CDR3 residues: CAISSQGGEAFF. DNA of the CDR3: TGTGCCATCAGTTCTCAGGGGGGTGAAGCTTTCTTT.